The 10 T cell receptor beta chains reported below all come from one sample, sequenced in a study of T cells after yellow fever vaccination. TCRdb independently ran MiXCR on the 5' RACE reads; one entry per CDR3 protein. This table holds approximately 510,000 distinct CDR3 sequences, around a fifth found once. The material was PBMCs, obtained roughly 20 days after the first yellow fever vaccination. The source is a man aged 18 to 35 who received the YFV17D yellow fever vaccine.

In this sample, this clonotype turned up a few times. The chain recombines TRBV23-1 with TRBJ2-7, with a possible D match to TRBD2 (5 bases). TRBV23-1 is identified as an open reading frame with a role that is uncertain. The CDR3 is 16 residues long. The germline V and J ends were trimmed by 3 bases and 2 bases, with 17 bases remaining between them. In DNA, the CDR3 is TGCGCCAGCAGTCAGAGGGATACGATTCCAGCCTACGAGCAGTACGTC. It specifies CASSQRDTIPAYEQYV.

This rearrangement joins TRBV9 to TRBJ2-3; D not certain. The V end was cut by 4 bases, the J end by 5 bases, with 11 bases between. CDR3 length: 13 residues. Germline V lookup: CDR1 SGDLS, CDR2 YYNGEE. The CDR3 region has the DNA TGTGCCAGCAGCCCCAACACGGGAGATACGCAGTATTTT. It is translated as CASSPNTGDTQYF.

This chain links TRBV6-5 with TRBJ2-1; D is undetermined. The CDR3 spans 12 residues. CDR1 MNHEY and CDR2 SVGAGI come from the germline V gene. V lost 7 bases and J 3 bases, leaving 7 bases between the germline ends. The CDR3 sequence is CASNAGYNEQFF. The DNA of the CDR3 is TGTGCCAGCAATGCTGGCTACAATGAGCAGTTCTTC.

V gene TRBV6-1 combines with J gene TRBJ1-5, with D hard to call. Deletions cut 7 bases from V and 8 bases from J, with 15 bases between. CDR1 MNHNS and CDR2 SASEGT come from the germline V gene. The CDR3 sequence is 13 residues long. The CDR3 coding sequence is TGTGCCAGCAATCCGAGACCGGGGAAGCCCCAGCATTTT. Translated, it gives CASNPRPGKPQHF.

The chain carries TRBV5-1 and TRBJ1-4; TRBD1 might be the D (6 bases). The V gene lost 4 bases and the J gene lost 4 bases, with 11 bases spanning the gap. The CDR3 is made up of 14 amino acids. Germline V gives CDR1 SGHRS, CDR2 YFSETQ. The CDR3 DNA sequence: TGCGCCAGCAGCCGGGGGCTGGGTAATGAAAAACTGTTTTTT. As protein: CASSRGLGNEKLFF.

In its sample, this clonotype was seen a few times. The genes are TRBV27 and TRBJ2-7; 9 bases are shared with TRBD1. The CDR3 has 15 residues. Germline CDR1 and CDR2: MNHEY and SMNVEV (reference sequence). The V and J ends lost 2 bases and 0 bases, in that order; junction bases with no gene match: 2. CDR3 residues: CASSLGQGFSYEQYF. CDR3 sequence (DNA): TGTGCCAGCAGTTTAGGACAGGGGTTCTCCTACGAGCAGTACTTC.

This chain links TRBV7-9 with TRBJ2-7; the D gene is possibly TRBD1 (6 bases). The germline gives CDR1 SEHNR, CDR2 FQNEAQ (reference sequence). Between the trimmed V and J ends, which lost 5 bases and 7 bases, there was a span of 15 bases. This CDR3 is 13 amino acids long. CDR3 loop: CASSLRTDTEQYV. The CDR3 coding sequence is TGTGCCAGCAGCCTCCGGACAGATACTGAGCAGTACGTC.

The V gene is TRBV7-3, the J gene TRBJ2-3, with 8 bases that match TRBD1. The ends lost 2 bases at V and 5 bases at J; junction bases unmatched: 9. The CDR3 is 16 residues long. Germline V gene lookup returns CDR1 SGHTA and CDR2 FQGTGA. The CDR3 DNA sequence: TGTGCCAGCAGCTTAGCCGGAGACAGGGGAGAAGATACGCAGTATTTT. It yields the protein CASSLAGDRGEDTQYF.

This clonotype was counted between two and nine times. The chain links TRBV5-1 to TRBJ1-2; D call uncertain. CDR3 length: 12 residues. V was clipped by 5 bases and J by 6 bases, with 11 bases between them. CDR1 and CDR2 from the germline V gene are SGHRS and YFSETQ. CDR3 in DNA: TGCGCCAGCAGGACCGTACGTGATGGCTACACCTTC. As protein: CASRTVRDGYTF.

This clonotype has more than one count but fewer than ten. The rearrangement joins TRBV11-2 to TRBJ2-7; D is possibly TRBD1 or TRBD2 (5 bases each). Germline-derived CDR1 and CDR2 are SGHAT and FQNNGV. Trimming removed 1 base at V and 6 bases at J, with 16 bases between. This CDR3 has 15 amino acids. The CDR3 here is CASSLAPRTGTEQYF. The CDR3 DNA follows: TGTGCCAGCAGCTTAGCCCCCCGGACTGGGACCGAGCAGTACTTC. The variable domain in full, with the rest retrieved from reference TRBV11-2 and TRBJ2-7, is EAGVAQSPRYKIIEKRQSVAFWCNPISGHATLYWYQQILGQGPKLLIQFQNNGVVDDSQLPKDRFSAERLKGVDSTLKIQPAKLEDSAVYLCASSLAPRTGTEQYFGPGTRLTVT.